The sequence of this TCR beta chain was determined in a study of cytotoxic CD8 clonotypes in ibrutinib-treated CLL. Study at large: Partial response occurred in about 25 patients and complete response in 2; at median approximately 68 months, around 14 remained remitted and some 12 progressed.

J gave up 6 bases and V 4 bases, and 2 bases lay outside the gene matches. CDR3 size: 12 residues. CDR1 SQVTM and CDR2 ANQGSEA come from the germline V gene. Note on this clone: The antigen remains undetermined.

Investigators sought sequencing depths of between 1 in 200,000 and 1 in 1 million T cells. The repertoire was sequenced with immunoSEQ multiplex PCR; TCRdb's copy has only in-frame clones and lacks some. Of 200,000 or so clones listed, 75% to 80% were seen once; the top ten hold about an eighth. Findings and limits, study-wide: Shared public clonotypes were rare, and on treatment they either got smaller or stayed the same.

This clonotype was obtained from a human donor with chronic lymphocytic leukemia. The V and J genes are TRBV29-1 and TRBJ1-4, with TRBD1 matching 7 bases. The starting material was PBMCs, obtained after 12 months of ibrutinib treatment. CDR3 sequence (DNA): TGCAGCGTTGCAGGGGGAGATGAAAAACTGTTTTTT. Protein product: CSVAGGDEKLFF.